This T cell receptor (beta chain) was sequenced during a study of stem cell transplantation in POMP-related autoinflammatory disease (dated by TCRdb to 2020 to 2023). Some background on the complete study: The study hypothesized that defective thymoproteasomes impair MHC class I-dependent CD8+ T-cell differentiation and positive selection, skewing the TRB repertoire. Prior to transplant, the patients had CD4+ naive T-cell skewing, low CD8+ T-cell proportions, and decreased T-cell cytokine secretion. The effect of POMP deficiency on T-cell receptor beta repertoire diversity and CDR3 characteristics was assessed by high-throughput TRB sequencing. The study at large found these results: In PRAID patients, the trend toward lower diversity and increased clonality reached statistical significance only for regulatory T cells. Across all analyzed T-cell subsets, PRAID patients showed a trend toward higher clonality and lower TRB diversity. A restricted number of unique TRB V-J gene pairings was observed in PRAID patients.

The library was made by the immunoSEQ multiplex PCR assay. The paper's data handling went like this. Shannon entropy, which accounts for clonal size distribution, was used to quantify repertoire diversity. The Gini-Simpson index (Simpson_1-D) was used to measure inequality in clonotype distribution. Imported from immuneACCESS, the table was reduced by TCRdb to in-frame sequences with V and J called. These copies leave out some clones; in studies compared against another copy, an unresolved V gene accounts for under half, and the cause of the remainder is not known. V and J calls and clone size follow that table, whereas D and trimming were derived from the DNA. This sample lists 33,000 or so clones; almost 90% were detected once. Under 0.75% of the sample is held by the ten biggest clonotypes. A note on this clone: Its antigen is unknown. It has no much larger one-base neighbor in the sample; base qualities were not kept.

Looking up the germline V gene yields CDR1 SGDLS and CDR2 YYNGEE. The CDR3 runs 13 amino acids, cysteine and phenylalanine included. The entry retains the CDR3 DNA only, 39 bases that are in frame from base 1. Trimming takes 2 bases off V and 14 bases off J; junction bases not matched to a gene: 4. Per the publication, the time point label means: before hematopoietic stem cell transplant. PRAID featured prominent immunodeficiency alongside autoinflammation. Before TRB sequencing, the T-cell subsets, namely conventional T cells, CD8+ T cells, regulatory T cells, and T follicular helper cells, were sorted.

The V and J segments used are TRBV9 and TRBJ1-6; 10 of the junction bases match TRBD1. This clonotype was obtained from a human donor with POMP-related autoinflammation and immune dysregulation (PRAID). This material consisted of CD4+ T cells from PBMCs, taken before stem cell transplantation. Here is the DNA: TGTGCCAGCAGCGTCCCGGGACAGGGGACCCTCCACTTT. Its translation is CASSVPGQGTLHF.